A selection of T cell receptor beta chains follows, all from one sample in a study of technical replicates of blood from a handful of donors. Generated by immunoSEQ multiplex PCR, the TCRdb table keeps only in-frame clones and is missing some. The data contain approximately 94,000 clones, 95% to 97% of them singletons. Source material: T cells isolated from PBMCs. Receptors originate from a human donor in good health. The CDR3 runs from the conserved cysteine through the conserved F or W. The D gene is left open where the match is weak. Not all rows give a size; the values are once, few, many and, for expanded clones, a class.

V	size	D	J	DNA	CDR3
TRBV11-2	.	.	TRBJ2-1	TGTGCCAGCAGCTTTCGGACTACCAATGAGCAGTTCTTC	CASSFRTTNEQFF
TRBV19	.	TRBD1	TRBJ1-1	TGTGCCAGTTACAGGGGCACTGAAGCTTTCTTT	CASYRGTEAFF
TRBV28	.	.	TRBJ2-3	TGTGCCAGCAGTTTATCAGGGTCCACAGATACGCAGTATTTT	CASSLSGSTDTQYF
TRBV6-5	.	TRBD1	TRBJ2-1	TGTGCCAGCAGTTACTCCAGACAGGGTTATGAGCAGTTCTTC	CASSYSRQGYEQFF
TRBV6-5	.	TRBD1	TRBJ2-3	TGTGCCGCCCGGGACAGCAACACAGATACGCAGTATTTT	CAARDSNTDTQYF
TRBV27	.	TRBD2	TRBJ2-1	TGTGCCAGCTTTCGGGGACTGGGAGGGGATGAGCAGTTCTTC	CASFRGLGGDEQFF
TRBV12-2	.	.	TRBJ1-3	TGTGCAAGTCGCTTAGGAGAGGCGGGGAACACCATATATTTT	CASRLGEAGNTIYF
TRBV27	.	.	TRBJ1-1	TGTGCCAGCGGGGAGGGGACTGAAGCTTTCTTT	CASGEGTEAFF
TRBV9	.	.	TRBJ2-1	TGTGCCAGCAGCATTACTAGAGCGGGTGAGCAGTTCTTC	CASSITRAGEQFF
TRBV5-5	.	.	TRBJ1-5	TGTGCCAGCAGCTTGGTTCCTGACAGGACCAGCAATCAGCCCCAGCATTTT	CASSLVPDRTSNQPQHF
TRBV29-1	.	.	TRBJ2-1	TGCAGCGTTGAGGTTTCCGGAGATGAGCAGTTCTTC	CSVEVSGDEQFF
TRBV19	once	TRBD1	TRBJ2-7	TGTGCCAGTAGTAGGACAGGGACCTACGAGCAGTACTTC	CASSRTGTYEQYF
TRBV9	.	TRBD1	TRBJ2-7	TGTGCCAGCTCGAAGGACAGGGCGACCTACGAGCAGTACTTC	CASSKDRATYEQYF
TRBV19	.	.	TRBJ2-5	TGTGCCAGTAGTGAGGGTTTAAGGGCGACCCAGTACTTC	CASSEGLRATQYF
TRBV7-6	.	TRBD2	TRBJ2-7	TGTGCCAGCAGCCCCACAGCGGGAGGGAGCTCCTACGAGCAGTACTTC	CASSPTAGGSSYEQYF
TRBV25-1	.	.	TRBJ2-3	TGTGCCAGCAGGGACAGAGACACAGATACGCAGTATTTT	CASRDRDTDTQYF
TRBV6-1	.	.	TRBJ1-1	TGTGCCAGCGACCTCCTCTTTGGAGGCACTGAAGCTTTCTTT	CASDLLFGGTEAFF
TRBV2	few	.	TRBJ2-3	TGTGCCAGCAGTAGGGTGGGAGTGGACACAGATACGCAGTATTTT	CASSRVGVDTDTQYF
TRBV30	.	.	TRBJ1-4	TGTGCCTGGAGTGTAGGGTTCGGGGAGGAAAAACTGTTTTTT	CAWSVGFGEEKLFF
TRBV5-1	.	.	TRBJ2-5	TGCGCCAGCAGCCCCCCCTCGGAGACCCAGTACTTC	CASSPPSETQYF
TRBV4-1	.	TRBD1	TRBJ1-1	TGCGCCAGCAGCTACAGGGGGGGAGGGAACACTGAAGCTTTCTTT	CASSYRGGGNTEAFF
TRBV9	.	.	TRBJ1-5	TGTGCCAGCAGCGTAGACAGGGACCTCAATCAGCCCCAGCATTTT	CASSVDRDLNQPQHF
TRBV28	.	.	TRBJ2-7	TGTGCCAGCAGTCACCGGGACATCTACGAGCAGTACTTC	CASSHRDIYEQYF
TRBV4-2	.	TRBD2	TRBJ2-3	TGTGCCAGCAGCCAAGATCTAGCGGGAGGGACAGATACGCAGTATTTT	CASSQDLAGGTDTQYF
TRBV6-5	.	TRBD1	TRBJ2-3	TGTGCCAGCAGACCCCCGACAGGGGGGACAGATACGCAGTATTTT	CASRPPTGGTDTQYF